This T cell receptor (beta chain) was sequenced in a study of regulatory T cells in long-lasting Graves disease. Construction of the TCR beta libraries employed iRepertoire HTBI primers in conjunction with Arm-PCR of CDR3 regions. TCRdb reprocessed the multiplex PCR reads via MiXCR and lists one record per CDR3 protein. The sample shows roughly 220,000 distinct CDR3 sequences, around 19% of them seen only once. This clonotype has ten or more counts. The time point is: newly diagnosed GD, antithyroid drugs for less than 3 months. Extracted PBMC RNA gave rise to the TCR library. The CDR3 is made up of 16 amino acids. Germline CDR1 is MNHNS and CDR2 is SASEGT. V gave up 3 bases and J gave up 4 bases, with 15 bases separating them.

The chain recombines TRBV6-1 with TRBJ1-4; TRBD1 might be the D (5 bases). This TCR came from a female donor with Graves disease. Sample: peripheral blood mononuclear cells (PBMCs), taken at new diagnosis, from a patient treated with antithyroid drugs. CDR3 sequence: CASSDYAGQLNEKLFF. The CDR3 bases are TGTGCCAGCAGTGATTACGCAGGGCAGCTTAATGAAAAACTGTTTTTT.